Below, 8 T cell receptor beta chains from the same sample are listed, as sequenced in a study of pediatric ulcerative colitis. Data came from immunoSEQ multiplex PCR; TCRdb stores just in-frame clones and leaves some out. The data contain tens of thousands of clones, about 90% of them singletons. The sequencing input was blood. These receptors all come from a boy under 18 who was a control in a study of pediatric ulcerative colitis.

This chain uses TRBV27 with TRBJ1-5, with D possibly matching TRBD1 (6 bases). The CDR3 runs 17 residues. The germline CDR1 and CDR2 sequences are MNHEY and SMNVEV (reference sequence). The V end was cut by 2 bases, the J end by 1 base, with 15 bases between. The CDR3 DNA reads TGTGCCAGCAGTTTAACAGGGATTTTCGGGAGCAATCAGCCCCAGCATTTT. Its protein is CASSLTGIFGSNQPQHF.

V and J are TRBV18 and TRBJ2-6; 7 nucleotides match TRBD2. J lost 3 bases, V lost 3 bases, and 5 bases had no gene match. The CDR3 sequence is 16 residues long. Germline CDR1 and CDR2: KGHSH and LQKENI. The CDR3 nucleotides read TGTGCCAGCTCACCCGGGGGGACTGGTGGGGCCAACGTCCTGACTTTC. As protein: CASSPGGTGGANVLTF.

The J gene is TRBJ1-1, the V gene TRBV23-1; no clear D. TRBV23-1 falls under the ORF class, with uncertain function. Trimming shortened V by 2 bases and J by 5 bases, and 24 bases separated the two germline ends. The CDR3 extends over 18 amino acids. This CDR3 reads CASSQQYKIPRPGTEAFF. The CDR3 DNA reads TGCGCCAGCAGTCAACAGTATAAAATACCCAGGCCGGGAACTGAAGCTTTCTTT.

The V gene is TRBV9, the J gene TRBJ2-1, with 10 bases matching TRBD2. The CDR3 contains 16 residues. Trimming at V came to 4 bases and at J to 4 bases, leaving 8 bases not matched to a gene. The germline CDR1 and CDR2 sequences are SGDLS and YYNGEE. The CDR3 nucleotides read TGTGCCAGCAGCTCTCCCCTAGCGGGAGATTACAATGAGCAGTTCTTC. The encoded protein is CASSSPLAGDYNEQFF.

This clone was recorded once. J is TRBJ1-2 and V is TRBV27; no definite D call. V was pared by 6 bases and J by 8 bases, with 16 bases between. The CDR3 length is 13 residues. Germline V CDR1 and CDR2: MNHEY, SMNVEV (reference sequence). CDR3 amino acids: CASSKLDGYGYTF. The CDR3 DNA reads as TGTGCCAGCAGCAAACTCGATGGCTACGGCTACACCTTC.

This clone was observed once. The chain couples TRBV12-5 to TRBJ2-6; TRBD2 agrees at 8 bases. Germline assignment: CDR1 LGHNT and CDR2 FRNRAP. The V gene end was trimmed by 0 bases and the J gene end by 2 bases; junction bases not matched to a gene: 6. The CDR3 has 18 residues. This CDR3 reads CASGLVSLAGTGANVLTF. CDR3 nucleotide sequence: TGTGCTAGTGGTTTGGTAAGTCTAGCGGGCACTGGGGCCAACGTCCTGACTTTC.

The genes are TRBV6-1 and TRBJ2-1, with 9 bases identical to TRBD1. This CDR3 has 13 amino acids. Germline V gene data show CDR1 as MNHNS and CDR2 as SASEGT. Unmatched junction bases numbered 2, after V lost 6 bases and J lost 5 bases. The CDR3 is CASRGTGNNEQFF. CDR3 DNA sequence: TGTGCCAGCAGAGGGACAGGGAACAATGAGCAGTTCTTC.

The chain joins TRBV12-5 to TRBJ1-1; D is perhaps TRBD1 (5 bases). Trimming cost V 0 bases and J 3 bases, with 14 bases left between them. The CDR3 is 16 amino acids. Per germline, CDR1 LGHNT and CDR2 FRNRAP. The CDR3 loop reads CASGLVVDRRHTEAFF. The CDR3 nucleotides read TGTGCTAGTGGTTTGGTAGTAGACAGACGACACACTGAAGCTTTCTTT.